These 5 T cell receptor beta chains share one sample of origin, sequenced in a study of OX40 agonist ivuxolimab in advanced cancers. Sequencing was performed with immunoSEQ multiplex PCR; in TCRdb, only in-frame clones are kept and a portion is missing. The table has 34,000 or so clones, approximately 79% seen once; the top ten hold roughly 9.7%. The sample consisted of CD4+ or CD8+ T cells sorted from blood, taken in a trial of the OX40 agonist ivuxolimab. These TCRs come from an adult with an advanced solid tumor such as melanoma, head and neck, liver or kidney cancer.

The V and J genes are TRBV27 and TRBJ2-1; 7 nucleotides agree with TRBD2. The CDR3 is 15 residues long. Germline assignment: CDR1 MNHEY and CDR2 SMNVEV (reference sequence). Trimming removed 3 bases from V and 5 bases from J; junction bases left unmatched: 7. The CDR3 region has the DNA TGTGCCAGCAGTTTCCGGCGGGGGAGCCACAATGAGCAGTTCTTC. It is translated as CASSFRRGSHNEQFF.

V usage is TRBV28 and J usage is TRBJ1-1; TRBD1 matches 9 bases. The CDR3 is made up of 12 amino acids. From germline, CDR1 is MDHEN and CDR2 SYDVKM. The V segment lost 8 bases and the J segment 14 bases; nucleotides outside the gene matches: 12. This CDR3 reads CASRPAGQGIFF. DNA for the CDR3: TGTGCCAGCCGCCCGGCGGGACAGGGAATCTTCTTT.

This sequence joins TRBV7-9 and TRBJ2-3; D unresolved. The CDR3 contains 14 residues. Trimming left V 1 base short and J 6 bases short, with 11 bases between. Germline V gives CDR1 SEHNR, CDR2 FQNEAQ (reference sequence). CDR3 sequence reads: CASSLVARWDTQYF. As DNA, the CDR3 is TGTGCCAGCAGCTTAGTAGCCCGGTGGGATACGCAGTATTTT.

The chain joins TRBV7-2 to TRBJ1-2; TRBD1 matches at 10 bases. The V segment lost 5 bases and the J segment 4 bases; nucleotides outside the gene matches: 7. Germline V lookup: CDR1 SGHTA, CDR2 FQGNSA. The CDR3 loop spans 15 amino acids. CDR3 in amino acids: CASSGRQGASYGYTF. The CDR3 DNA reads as TGTGCCAGCAGCGGACGACAGGGGGCTAGCTATGGCTACACCTTC.

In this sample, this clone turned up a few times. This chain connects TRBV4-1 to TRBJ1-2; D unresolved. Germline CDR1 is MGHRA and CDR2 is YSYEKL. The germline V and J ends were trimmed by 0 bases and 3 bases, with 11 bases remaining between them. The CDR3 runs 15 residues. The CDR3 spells CASSQDRKTYYGYTF. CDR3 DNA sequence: TGCGCCAGCAGCCAAGATCGAAAAACCTACTATGGCTACACCTTC.